Listed below are T cell receptor beta chains from one sample, sequenced in a study of shared T cell receptors in the human thymus. Assay: immunoSEQ multiplex PCR; the TCRdb copy retains only in-frame clones and omits some. The data contain hundreds of thousands of clones, more than 75% of them singletons. A further study also used this sample, focusing on human thymus T cells.

Input material: thymocytes. The receptor set was obtained from a boy under two years old with a congenital heart defect. Each CDR3 is given with its conserved first and last residue. A D gene is named only where the DNA matches it firmly. Size tells how often a clone was seen (once, few, many) or the class of an expanded clone, and some rows leave it out.

v_gene	d_gene	j_gene	abundance	CDR3nt	CDR3aa
TRBV7-9	TRBD2	TRBJ2-6	-	TGTGCCAGCAGCAGACTAGCGGGAGCTCCTGGGGCCAACGTCCTGACTTTC	CASSRLAGAPGANVLTF
TRBV6-6	-	TRBJ1-1	-	TGTGCCAGCAGTTACCCCCGGAGCATAAACACTGAAGCTTTCTTT	CASSYPRSINTEAFF
TRBV4-3	TRBD2	TRBJ2-7	few	TGCGCCAGCAGCCAAGATGCCGCAGGAATGGGACTAGGGTCTACGAAGCAGTACTTC	CASSQDAAGMGLGSTKQYF
TRBV27	TRBD2	TRBJ2-7	-	TGTGCCAGCCGCCCCCGCCGGGAGGGCTACGAGCAGTACTTC	CASRPRREGYEQYF
TRBV6-5	TRBD1	TRBJ2-7	-	TGTGCCAGCAGTCCGCCGGGACAGGGTTACGAGCAGTACTTC	CASSPPGQGYEQYF
TRBV4-1	-	TRBJ2-3	-	TGCGCCAGCAGCCAAAGACAGTCACCAACCAAAGATACGCAGTATTTT	CASSQRQSPTKDTQYF
TRBV25-1	-	TRBJ2-3	-	TGTGCCAGCAGTGAGTCCACGACAGGCCGTTTCCTCACAGATACGCAGTATTTT	CASSESTTGRFLTDTQYF
TRBV28	-	TRBJ2-2	-	TGTGCCAGCAGTGGGAGAGTTTTATCGAACACCGGGGAGCTGTTTTTT	CASSGRVLSNTGELFF
TRBV28	TRBD1	TRBJ1-5	-	TGTGCCAGCAGCTCGGACAGGCGGATGCAGCCCCAGCATTTT	CASSSDRRMQPQHF
TRBV4-1	TRBD2	TRBJ2-1	-	TGCGCCAGCAGCCAAGATCTGGGGGCTAGCGGGATGCGGTTCTTC	CASSQDLGASGMRFF
TRBV20-1	TRBD2	TRBJ2-7	-	TGCAGTGCCGGGGGGGGATCCGAGCAGTACTTC	CSAGGGSEQYF
TRBV23-1	-	TRBJ2-7	-	TGCGCCAGCAGATCTAATGAAACAGGGTTTTTCTCCTACGAGCAGTACTTC	CASRSNETGFFSYEQYF
TRBV7-2	-	TRBJ2-1	-	TGTGCCAGCAGCTCACGGCGGGGTCCCTACAATGAGCAGTTCTTC	CASSSRRGPYNEQFF
TRBV7-9	-	TRBJ2-1	-	TGTGCCAGCAGCTTAGCTCTAGCGACTCCCTACAATGAGCAGTTCTTC	CASSLALATPYNEQFF
TRBV18	-	TRBJ2-6	once	TGTGCCAGCTCACCCGACCCCGCAGGCCCTCTCTCTGGGGCCAACGTCCTGACTTTC	CASSPDPAGPLSGANVLTF
TRBV10-3	TRBD2	TRBJ2-2	once	TGTGCCATCAAAACTAGCGGGAGTCGGCCCGGGGAGCTGTTTTTT	CAIKTSGSRPGELFF
TRBV27	-	TRBJ1-4	-	TGTGCCAGCAGTCCCTCGGGGGGGGGAGAAAAACTGTTTTTT	CASSPSGGGEKLFF
TRBV19	TRBD1	TRBJ2-7	-	TGTGCCAGTAGTATAGGGGACAGGGGGCCCTCCCTGGCGGGAGTGGGCGAGCAGTACTTC	CASSIGDRGPSLAGVGEQYF
TRBV28	-	TRBJ2-7	-	TGTGCCAGCAGTTCCAACTCGAGGGGGAGCTCCTACGAGCAGTACTTC	CASSSNSRGSSYEQYF
TRBV27	TRBD2	TRBJ2-7	-	TGTGCCAGCAGTTCCCTAGCGGGAGCCTACGAGCAGTACTTC	CASSSLAGAYEQYF
TRBV28	-	TRBJ2-7	-	TGTGCCAGCAGTTTAGGAGACAGCTACGAGCAGTACTTC	CASSLGDSYEQYF
TRBV4-3	-	TRBJ1-4	-	TGCGCCAGCAGCCCGCACCCTAAAAAACTGTTTTTT	CASSPHPKKLFF
TRBV9	TRBD2	TRBJ2-5	-	TGTGCCAGCAGCGTAGGAGGGGAGGGGACCCAGTACTTC	CASSVGGEGTQYF
TRBV28	-	TRBJ2-5	-	TGTGCCAGCCGAGGGTGGAGGGAAGAGACCCAGTACTTC	CASRGWREETQYF
TRBV14	TRBD2	TRBJ2-7	-	TGTGCCAGCAGCCAAGATGCCCTAGATATAAGCGGGAGGGCCTACGAGCAGTACTTC	CASSQDALDISGRAYEQYF
TRBV30	TRBD2	TRBJ2-1	-	TGTGCCTGGGCTCTAGCGCCCAGCGGGGATGAGCAGTTCTTC	CAWALAPSGDEQFF
TRBV4-2	-	TRBJ2-2	-	TGTGCCAGCAGCTTTGAATGGGCAGCGGGTGCGAACACCGGGGAGCTGTTTTTT	CASSFEWAAGANTGELFF
TRBV15	-	TRBJ2-3	-	TGTGCCACCAGCAGGATACCTGAGATCACAGATACGCAGTATTTT	CATSRIPEITDTQYF
TRBV28	TRBD1	TRBJ2-2	-	TGTGCCAGCAGGCACCAAACTCACCCGACAGGGCCCGTCACCGGGGAGCTGTTTTTT	CASRHQTHPTGPVTGELFF
TRBV25-1	-	TRBJ1-1	-	TGTGCCAGCAGTCACACAGAGAACACTGAAGCTTTCTTT	CASSHTENTEAFF
TRBV2	-	TRBJ2-1	-	TGTGCCAGTTTTAAAGGCCCCGGGGGAAGCTCCTACAATGAGCAGTTCTTC	CASFKGPGGSSYNEQFF
TRBV14	-	TRBJ1-3	-	TGTGCCAGCAGCCAAGTTTTGCCGGGTTCCATATATTTT	CASSQVLPGSIYF
TRBV19	-	TRBJ1-1	-	TGTGCCAGTAAGGGGGTGGGGGAGGGCACTGAAGCTTTCTTT	CASKGVGEGTEAFF
TRBV5-6	-	TRBJ2-5	-	TGTGCCAGCAGCTTCGTGGAGACCCAGTACTTC	CASSFVETQYF
TRBV18	-	TRBJ1-1	-	TGTGCCAGCTCACATCACGGACATCTGAACACTGAAGCTTTCTTT	CASSHHGHLNTEAFF
TRBV7-8	TRBD2	TRBJ2-3	-	TGTGCCAGCAGCTTAGGTTTTGCGGGAGGTCCAGATACGCAGTATTTT	CASSLGFAGGPDTQYF
TRBV25-1	TRBD2	TRBJ2-7	-	TGTGCCAGCACCGAAGGTAGCGGGAGTTCCTACGAGCAGTACTTC	CASTEGSGSSYEQYF
TRBV28	-	TRBJ2-7	-	TGTGCCAGCAGCGTTTGGGGGGACCCCTACGAGCAGTACTTC	CASSVWGDPYEQYF
TRBV27	TRBD2	TRBJ2-2	once	TGTGCCAGCAGGGGGCTAGCGGGAACCGGGGAGCTGTTTTTT	CASRGLAGTGELFF
TRBV11-3	-	TRBJ1-5	-	TGTGCCAGCAGCCCTGGGCTGGGCAGCAATCAGCCCCAGCATTTT	CASSPGLGSNQPQHF